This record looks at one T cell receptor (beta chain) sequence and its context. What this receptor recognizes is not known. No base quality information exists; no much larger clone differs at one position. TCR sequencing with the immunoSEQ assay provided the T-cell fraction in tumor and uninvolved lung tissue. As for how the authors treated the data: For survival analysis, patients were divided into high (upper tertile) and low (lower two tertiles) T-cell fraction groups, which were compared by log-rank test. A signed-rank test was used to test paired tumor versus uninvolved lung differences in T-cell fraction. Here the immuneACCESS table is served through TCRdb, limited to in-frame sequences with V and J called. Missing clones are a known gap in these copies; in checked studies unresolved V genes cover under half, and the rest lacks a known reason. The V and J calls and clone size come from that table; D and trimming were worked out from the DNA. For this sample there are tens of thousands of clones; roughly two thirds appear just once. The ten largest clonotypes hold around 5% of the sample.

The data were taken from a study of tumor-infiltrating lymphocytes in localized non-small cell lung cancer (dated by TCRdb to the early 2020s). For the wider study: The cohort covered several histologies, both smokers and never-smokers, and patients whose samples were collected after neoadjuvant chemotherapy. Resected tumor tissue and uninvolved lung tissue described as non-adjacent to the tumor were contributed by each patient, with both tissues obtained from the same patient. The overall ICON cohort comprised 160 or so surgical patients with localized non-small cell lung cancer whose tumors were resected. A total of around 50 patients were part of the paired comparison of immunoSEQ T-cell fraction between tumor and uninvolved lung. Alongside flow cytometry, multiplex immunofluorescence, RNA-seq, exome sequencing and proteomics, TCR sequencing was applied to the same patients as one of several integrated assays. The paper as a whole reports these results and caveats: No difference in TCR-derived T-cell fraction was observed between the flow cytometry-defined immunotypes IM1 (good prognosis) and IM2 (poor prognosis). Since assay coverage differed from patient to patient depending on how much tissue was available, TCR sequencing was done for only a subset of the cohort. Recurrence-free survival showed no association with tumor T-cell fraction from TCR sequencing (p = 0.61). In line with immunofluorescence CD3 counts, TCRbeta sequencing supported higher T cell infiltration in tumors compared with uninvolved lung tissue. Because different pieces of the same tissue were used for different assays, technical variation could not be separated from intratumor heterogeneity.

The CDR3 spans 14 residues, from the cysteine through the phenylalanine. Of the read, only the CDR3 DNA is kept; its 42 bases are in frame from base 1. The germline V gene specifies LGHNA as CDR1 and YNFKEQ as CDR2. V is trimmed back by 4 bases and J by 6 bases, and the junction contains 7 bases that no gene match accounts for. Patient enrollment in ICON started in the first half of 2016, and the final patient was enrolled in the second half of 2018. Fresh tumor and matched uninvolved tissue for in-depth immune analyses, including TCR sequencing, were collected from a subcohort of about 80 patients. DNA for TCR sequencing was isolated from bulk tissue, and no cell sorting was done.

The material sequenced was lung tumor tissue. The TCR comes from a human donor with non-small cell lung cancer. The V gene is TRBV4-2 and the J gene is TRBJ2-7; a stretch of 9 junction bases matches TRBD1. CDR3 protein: CASSPGQGNAEQYF. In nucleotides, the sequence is TGTGCCAGCAGCCCGGGACAGGGTAACGCCGAGCAGTACTTC.